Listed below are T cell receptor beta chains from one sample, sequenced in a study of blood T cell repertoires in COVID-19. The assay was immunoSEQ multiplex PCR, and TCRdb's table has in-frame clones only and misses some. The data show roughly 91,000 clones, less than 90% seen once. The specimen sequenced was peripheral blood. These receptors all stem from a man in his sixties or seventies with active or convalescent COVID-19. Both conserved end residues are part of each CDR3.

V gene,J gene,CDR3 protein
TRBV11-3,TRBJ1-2,CASSLDPPLALLGYTF
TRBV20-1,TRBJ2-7,CSASLDSTSGGYEQYF
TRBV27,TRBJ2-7,CASSWAGGPLEQYF
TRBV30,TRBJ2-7,CAWNAAYNSYEQYF
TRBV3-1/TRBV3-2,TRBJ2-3,CASSSQRGKGDTQYF
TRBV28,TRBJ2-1,CASSSPTRLPGAYNEQFF
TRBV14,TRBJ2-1,CASSQVSRGEQFF
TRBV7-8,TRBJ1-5,CASSLSPQPQHF
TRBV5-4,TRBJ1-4,CASSLGPGGEKLFF
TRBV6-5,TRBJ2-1,CASSLSGGLEQFF
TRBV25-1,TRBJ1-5,CASSGPGSYQPQHF
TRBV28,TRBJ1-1,CASTTLWGRNTEAFF
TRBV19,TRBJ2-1,CASSTPAQGARIGQFF
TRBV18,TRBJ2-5,CASSPRRDRVETQYF
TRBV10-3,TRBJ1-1,CATVRQGATEAFF
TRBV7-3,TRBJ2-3,CASSLGLAGTTDTQYF
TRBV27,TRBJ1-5,CASSPRGQGGHQPQHF
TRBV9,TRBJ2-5,CASSVVGSGETQYF
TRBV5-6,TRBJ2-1,CASSFPGRNEQFF
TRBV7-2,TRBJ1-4,CASSLAWGLSNEKLFF
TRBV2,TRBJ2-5,CASRWTGGGQETQYF
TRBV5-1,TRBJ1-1,CASSLEGGNTEAFF
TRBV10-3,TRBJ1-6,CAISEGQSPLHF
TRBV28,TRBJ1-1,CASSSSGRPEAFF